The 10 T cell receptor beta chains presented below share a single source sample, sequenced in a study of Graves' ophthalmopathy and Graves' hyperthyroidism. Beta-chain TCR CDR3 regions were amplified from RNA transcripts. An opening RT-PCR round employed HTBI primers and preceded a second-round multiplex PCR. Each CDR3 protein is one row after TCRdb ran MiXCR on the multiplex PCR reads. The sample carries 500,000 to 600,000 distinct CDR3 sequences, approximately 37% recorded once. The sample was peripheral blood or thyroid tissue (not recorded which). The receptor set was obtained from an adult man with Graves' hyperthyroidism.

This clonotype has ten or more counts. The chain carries TRBV4-1 and TRBJ2-7, with D perhaps TRBD1 (5 bases). CDR3 length: 15 amino acids. The V and J ends lost 0 bases and 3 bases respectively, with 12 bases between them. From germline, CDR1 is MGHRA and CDR2 YSYEKL. DNA for the CDR3: TGCGCCAGCAGCCAAGAGTGGGCAGGGTTCTACGAGCAGTACTTC. Translated: CASSQEWAGFYEQYF.

As for this clonotype: Just one base apart from a much larger clone, this may be a read error. This chain connects TRBV7-3 to TRBJ2-3; TRBD2 aligns across 7 bases. In germline, CDR1 is SGHTA, CDR2 FQGTGA. Trimming cost V 6 bases and J 5 bases; bases outside gene matches: 2. The CDR3 spans 12 residues. As DNA, the CDR3 is TGTGCCAGCAGATTAGCGGGAGATACGCAGTATTTT. Translation: CASRLAGDTQYF.

The chain links TRBV10-3 to TRBJ1-2; D is uncertain. Germline V gives CDR1 ENHRY, CDR2 SYGVKD. The CDR3 covers 11 residues. The V gene lost 6 bases and the J gene lost 3 bases, with 5 bases spanning the gap. In DNA, the CDR3 is TGTGCCATCAGAGTGGACTATGGCTACACCTTC. It yields the protein CAIRVDYGYTF.

This clonotype was counted ten times or more. V usage is TRBV7-9 and J usage is TRBJ2-7; TRBD2 matches 11 bases. Germline V CDR1 and CDR2: SEHNR, FQNEAQ (reference sequence). The junction had 9 bases not matched to a gene; V was cut back by 1 base and J by 4 bases. CDR3 length equals 17 residues. CDR3 protein: CASSLVLTTSGAYEQYF. In DNA form, the CDR3 reads TGTGCCAGCAGCTTAGTTTTGACGACTAGCGGGGCATACGAGCAGTACTTC.

This clonotype was counted many times. V gene TRBV19 combines with J gene TRBJ1-5; no reliable D call. Trimming pared 1 base from V and 7 bases from J, leaving 5 bases between. Per germline, CDR1 LNHDA and CDR2 SQIVND (reference sequence). This CDR3 is built from 12 residues. The CDR3 DNA follows: TGTGCCAGTAGTATAGGTGGGCAGCCCCAGCATTTT. This encodes CASSIGGQPQHF.

To note about this clonotype: At one of its ends the junction is not consistent with the germline gene, which may arise from a read error. The chain joins TRBV7-2 to TRBJ2-5, with a possible D match to TRBD1 (6 bases). Germline V CDR1 and CDR2: SGHTA, FQGNSA. The CDR3 covers 12 residues. The chain's CDR3 is CASSNRRGSVDF. CDR3 nucleotides: TGTGCCAGCAGCAACCGCAGGGGCTCCGTGGACTTC.

This clonotype has a count of ten or more. The chain uses TRBV20-1 and TRBJ2-7; maybe TRBD2 (6 bases). With 6 bases removed from V and 2 bases from J, the gap between germline ends came to 20 bases. The CDR3 is made up of 15 amino acids. Germline V CDR1 and CDR2: DFQATT, SNEGSKA (reference sequence). This CDR3 reads CSAQRSGSGPYEQYF. CDR3 DNA sequence: TGCAGTGCACAGAGGTCAGGTAGCGGTCCCTACGAGCAGTACTTC.

The table lists this clonotype with a few counts. The genes are TRBV28 and TRBJ1-2; 8 positions agree with TRBD1. The CDR3 is 11 residues long. J lost 7 bases, V lost 10 bases, and 5 bases had no gene match. CDR1 is MDHEN and CDR2 is SYDVKM in the germline V gene. CDR3 nucleotides: TGTGCCATCCAGGGGGCCCGTGGCTACACCTTC. Its protein is CAIQGARGYTF.

This clonotype was seen a few times. This chain connects TRBV9 to TRBJ2-7, with 9 nucleotides matching TRBD1. Germline values: CDR1 SGDLS, CDR2 YYNGEE. With V trimmed by 0 bases and J by 5 bases, 18 bases remained unmatched. The CDR3 consists of 19 residues. CDR3 amino acids: CASSVGQGDPLALVDEQYF. In DNA form, the CDR3 reads TGTGCCAGCAGCGTAGGACAGGGGGACCCTCTAGCTCTAGTCGACGAGCAGTACTTC.

On this clonotype: The junction does not match germline at one end; this may be a read error. This chain links TRBV19 with TRBJ2-7, with 7 bases fitting TRBD1. There are 14 residues in the CDR3. The germline gives CDR1 LNHDA, CDR2 SQIVND (reference sequence). The CDR3 DNA sequence: TGTGCCAGTAGTCCCTGGACAGGCTCCTGCGAGCAGTACTTC. Translation: CASSPWTGSCEQYF.